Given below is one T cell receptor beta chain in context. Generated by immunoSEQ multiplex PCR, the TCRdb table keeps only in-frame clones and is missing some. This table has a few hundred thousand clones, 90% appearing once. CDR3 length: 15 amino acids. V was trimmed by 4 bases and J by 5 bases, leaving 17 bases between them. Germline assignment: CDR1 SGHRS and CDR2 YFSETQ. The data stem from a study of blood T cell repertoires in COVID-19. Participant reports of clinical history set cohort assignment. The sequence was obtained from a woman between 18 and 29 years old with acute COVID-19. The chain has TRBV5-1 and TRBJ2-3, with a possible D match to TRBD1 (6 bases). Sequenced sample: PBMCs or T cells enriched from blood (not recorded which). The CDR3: CASSLFGQMLDTQYF. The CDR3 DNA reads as TGCGCCAGCAGCCTGTTTGGACAGATGCTAGATACGCAGTATTTT.